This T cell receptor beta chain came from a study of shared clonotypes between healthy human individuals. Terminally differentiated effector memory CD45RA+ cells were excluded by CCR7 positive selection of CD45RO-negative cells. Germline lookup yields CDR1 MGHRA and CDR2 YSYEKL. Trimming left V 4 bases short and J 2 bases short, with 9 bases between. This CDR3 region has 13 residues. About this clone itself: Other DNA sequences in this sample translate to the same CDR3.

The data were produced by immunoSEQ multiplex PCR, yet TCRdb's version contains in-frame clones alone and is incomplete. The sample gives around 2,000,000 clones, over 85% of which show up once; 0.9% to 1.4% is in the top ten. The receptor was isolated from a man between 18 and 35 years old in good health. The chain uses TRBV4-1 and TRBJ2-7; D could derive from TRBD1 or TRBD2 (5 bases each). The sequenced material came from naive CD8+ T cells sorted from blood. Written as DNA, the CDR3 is TGCGCCAGCAGCCCGGGACCTACCTACGAGCAGTACTTC. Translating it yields CASSPGPTYEQYF.